This record looks at one T cell receptor (beta chain) sequence and its context. Its specificity is not known. The CDR3 totals 16 residues. V was clipped by 1 base and J by 3 bases; unmatched bases: 2. The germline CDR1 and CDR2 sequences are SGHKS and YYEKEE (reference sequence). The data were obtained in a study of T cell responses to AZD1222 COVID-19 vaccine. Study results and limitations: Spike-specific TCR breadth and depth went up after people got two AZD1222 doses. Clonal diversity was possibly underestimated, and white British individuals and females predominated among donors. Without day 14 samples, only post-peak T cell repertoires were studied.

Some clones are missing from TCRdb's copy, which holds only in-frame ones; the method was immunoSEQ multiplex PCR. Among about 60,000 clones listed, around 85% were seen once. This chain uses TRBV5-5 with TRBJ2-2; 11 bases fit TRBD1. This receptor was identified in an adult in good health. The sample was peripheral blood, taken on day 0 of MenACWY control vaccination. CDR3 DNA: TGTGCCAGCAGCTTGAGGACAGGGGGCTACACCGGGGAGCTGTTTTTT. Its translation is CASSLRTGGYTGELFF.